The 16 T cell receptor beta chains below all came from one sample that was sequenced in a study of blood T cells in healthy people across ages. Next came a second PCR, run for about 7 to 12 cycles, which used a sample-barcoded 5' primer along with a J-beta primer mix. A single record per CDR3 protein comes from TCRdb applying MiXCR to the 5' RACE reads. The table includes 650,000 to 800,000 distinct CDR3 sequences, 52% detected once. Sequenced input: blood. The receptor set was obtained from a woman of 80 years or more in good health.

In its sample, this clonotype was seen many times. The rearrangement uses TRBV21-1 and TRBJ2-1. TRBV21-1 is designated a pseudogene. The CDR3 spans 16 residues. The DNA of the CDR3 is TGTGCCAGCAGCAAAGCGCCCAGGAGGTCCTACAATGAGCAGTTCTTC. This gives the protein CASSKAPRRSYNEQFF.

The chain recombines TRBV12-3 or TRBV12-4 with TRBJ2-1, with 7 nucleotides matching TRBD1. The trim removed 4 bases at V and 13 bases at J, leaving 4 bases unmatched. The CDR3 consists of 11 residues. CDR3 sequence reads: CASSSGTAQFF. In nucleotides, the CDR3 is TGTGCCAGCAGTTCCGGGACAGCTCAGTTCTTC.

J is TRBJ1-2 and V is TRBV6-5, with TRBD1 as a possible D gene (6 bases). The CDR3 has 15 residues. In germline, CDR1 is MNHEY, CDR2 SVGAGI. V lost 6 bases, J lost 4 bases, and 18 bases lay in between. CDR3 loop: CASRRPAQGGYGYTF. CDR3 nucleotides: TGTGCCAGCAGACGCCCGGCACAAGGGGGCTATGGCTACACCTTC.

The chain uses TRBV28 and TRBJ2-7, with a tentative D call TRBD1 (6 bases). The CDR3 totals 19 residues. Germline V lookup: CDR1 MDHEN, CDR2 SYDVKM. The V and J ends lost 5 bases and 4 bases respectively, with 30 bases between them. For the CDR3, the DNA is TGTGCCAGCAGTCCCTATAGTAATCTAAACAGGGAACATGGGTACGAGCAGTACTTC. This sequence encodes CASSPYSNLNREHGYEQYF.

This CDR3 reads CASTNGPQMGNEQFF. CDR3 in DNA: TGTGCCAGCACAAACGGTCCCCAAATGGGAAATGAGCAGTTCTTC. This chain joins TRBV6-1 and TRBJ2-1; no reliable D call. The V gene lost 7 bases and the J gene lost 7 bases, with 20 bases spanning the gap. Germline lookup yields CDR1 MNHNS and CDR2 SASEGT. This CDR3 comprises 15 residues.

This sequence joins TRBV12-3 or TRBV12-4 and TRBJ2-7; D is undetermined. The ends were cut back, 7 bases at V and 0 bases at J, with 16 bases in the middle. The CDR3 runs to 15 residues. The CDR3 DNA reads TGTGCCAGCACCCTATCGTCCGTGAGCTCCTACGAGCAGTACTTC. Its translation: CASTLSSVSSYEQYF.

The chain has TRBV7-6 and TRBJ2-1; the match to TRBD1 covers 7 bases. Matching the DNA end better, TRBJ2-7 makes the J call doubtful. Germline-derived CDR1 and CDR2 are SGHVS and FNYEAQ. This CDR3 region has 15 residues. For the CDR3, the DNA is TGTGCCAGCAGCCGGACCGGGACAGAGACCTACGAGCAGTACTTC. Translated: CASSRTGTETYEQYF.

This clonotype came up many times. The J gene is TRBJ1-6, the V gene TRBV19; D may be TRBD1 (5 bases). V lost 7 bases and J lost 5, with 12 bases in between. There are 14 residues in the CDR3. Germline values: CDR1 LNHDA, CDR2 SQIVND (reference sequence). This CDR3 reads CASNMGRDNSPLHF. For the CDR3, the DNA is TGTGCCAGTAATATGGGCAGGGATAATTCACCCCTCCACTTT.

V and J are TRBV6-5 and TRBJ2-5; D could derive from TRBD1 or TRBD2 (5 bases each). The CDR3 length is 14 residues. CDR1 is MNHEY, CDR2 SVGAGI, per germline. Trimming took 6 bases from V and 1 from J, leaving 12 bases between them. The CDR3 DNA is TGTGCCAGCAGCACTTCCGGGACCCAAGAGACCCAGTACTTC. It encodes CASSTSGTQETQYF.

This chain uses TRBV21-1 with TRBJ1-6. TRBV21-1 is reported as a pseudogene. The CDR3 consists of 16 residues. The CDR3 loop is CASSHTGGARNSPLHF. In nucleotides, the CDR3 is TGTGCCAGCAGCCACACAGGAGGGGCTAGGAATTCACCCCTCCACTTT.

The chain joins TRBV2 to TRBJ1-1; D gene ambiguous. The CDR3 loop spans 12 amino acids. V was trimmed by 6 bases and J by 7 bases, leaving 12 bases between them. The germline gives CDR1 SNHLY, CDR2 FYNNEI. This chain's CDR3 is CASRDWPREAFF. The CDR3 bases are TGTGCCAGCAGAGATTGGCCGCGTGAAGCTTTCTTT.

The genes are TRBV29-1 and TRBJ2-2; 8 bases are shared with TRBD2. The CDR3 is made up of 14 amino acids. The germline V gene has CDR1 SQVTM and CDR2 ANQGSEA. Unmatched junction bases numbered 6, after V lost 5 bases and J lost 4 bases. The CDR3 region has the DNA TGCAGCGTTTCGACTAGCGCCGGCACCGGGGAGCTGTTTTTT. Translated: CSVSTSAGTGELFF.

Worth noting for this clonotype: This may be a read error: a much more frequent sequence differs by one nucleotide. This chain uses TRBV10-3 with TRBJ1-1; no clear D. The CDR3 loop spans 11 amino acids. Germline CDR1 is ENHRY and CDR2 is SYGVKD. V gave up 8 bases and J gave up 5 bases, with 9 bases separating them. CDR3 region: CAILRKTEAFF. As DNA, the CDR3 is TGTGCCATCCTAAGGAAAACTGAAGCTTTCTTT.

This clonotype was seen more than once but under ten times. The chain carries TRBV27 and TRBJ2-3, with TRBD1 matching 7 bases. The CDR3 runs to 13 residues. CDR1 is MNHEY and CDR2 is SMNVEV in the germline V gene (reference sequence). Germline trimming cut 8 bases from V and 6 bases from J; bases unmatched to any gene: 8. Here the CDR3 reads CASQRQGDDTQYF. In DNA, the CDR3 is TGTGCCAGCCAGAGACAGGGCGATGATACGCAGTATTTT.

This clonotype appeared a few times. One end of the junction is discordant with germline, which a read error may explain. The chain has TRBV7-2 and TRBJ2-1, with D possibly TRBD1 on 6 matching bases. The CDR3 consists of 13 residues. CDR1 and CDR2 (germline): SGHTA, FQGNSA. CDR3 bases: TGTGCCAGCAGCTTGGACAGCTACAATGGGCAGTTCTTC. Translating it yields CASSLDSYNGQFF.

In this sample, this clonotype turned up a few times. The chain is built from TRBV20-1 and TRBJ2-5; no firm D call. The germline V gene has CDR1 DFQATT and CDR2 SNEGSKA (reference sequence). V was pared by 0 bases and J by 2 bases, with 16 bases between. This CDR3 is 16 amino acids long. This CDR3 is CSARDGRAAAQETQYF. Here the CDR3 DNA reads TGCAGTGCTAGAGATGGTCGGGCGGCAGCTCAAGAGACCCAGTACTTC.